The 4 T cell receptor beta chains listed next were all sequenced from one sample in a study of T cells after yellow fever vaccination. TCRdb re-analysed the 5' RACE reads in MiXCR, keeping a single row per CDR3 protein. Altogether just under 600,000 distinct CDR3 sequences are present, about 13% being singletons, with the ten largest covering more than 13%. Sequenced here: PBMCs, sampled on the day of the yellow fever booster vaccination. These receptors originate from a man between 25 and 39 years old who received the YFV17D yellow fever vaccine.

CDR3 region: CAWSVSSSRRHF. In nucleotides, the CDR3 is TGTGCCTGGAGTGTATCTAGCAGCCGGCGGCATTTT. The V and J genes are TRBV30 and TRBJ1-5; D is unclear. This CDR3 contains 12 residues. Between the trimmed V and J ends, which lost 0 bases and 15 bases, there was a span of 15 bases. In germline, CDR1 is GTSNPN, CDR2 SVGIG (reference sequence).

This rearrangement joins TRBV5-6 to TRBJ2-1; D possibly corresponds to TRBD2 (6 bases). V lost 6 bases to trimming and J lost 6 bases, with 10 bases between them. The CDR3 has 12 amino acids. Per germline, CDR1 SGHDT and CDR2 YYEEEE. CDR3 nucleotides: TGTGCCAGCAAAATGACTAGCAATGAGCAGTTCTTC. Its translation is CASKMTSNEQFF. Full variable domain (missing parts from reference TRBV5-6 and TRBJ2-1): DAGVTQSPTHLIKTRGQQVTLRCSPKSGHDTVSWYQQALGQGPQFIFQYYEEEERQRGNFPDRFSGHQFPNYSSELNVNALLLGDSALYLCASKMTSNEQFFGPGTRLTVL.

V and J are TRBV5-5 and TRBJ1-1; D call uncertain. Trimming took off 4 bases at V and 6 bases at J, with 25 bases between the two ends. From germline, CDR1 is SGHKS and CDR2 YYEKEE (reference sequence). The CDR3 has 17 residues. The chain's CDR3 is CASSPRGEVSAGSEAFF. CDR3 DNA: TGTGCCAGCAGCCCTCGTGGGGAAGTGAGTGCGGGGTCTGAAGCTTTCTTT.

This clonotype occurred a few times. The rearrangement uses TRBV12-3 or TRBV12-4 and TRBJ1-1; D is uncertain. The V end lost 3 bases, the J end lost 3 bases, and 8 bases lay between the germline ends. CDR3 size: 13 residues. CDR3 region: CASSLNRYTEAFF. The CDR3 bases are TGTGCCAGCAGTTTGAACCGATACACTGAAGCTTTCTTT.